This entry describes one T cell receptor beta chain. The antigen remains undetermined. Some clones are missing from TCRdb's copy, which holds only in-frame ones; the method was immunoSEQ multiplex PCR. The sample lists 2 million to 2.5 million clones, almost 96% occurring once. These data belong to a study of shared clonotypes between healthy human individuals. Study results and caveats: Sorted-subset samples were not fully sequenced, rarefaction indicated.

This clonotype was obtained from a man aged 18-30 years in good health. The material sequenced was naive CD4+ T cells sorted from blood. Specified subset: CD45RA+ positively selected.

Written as DNA, the CDR3 is TGTGCCAGCAGCGCGGGACAGGCCGCCGTCAAGCAGCAGTACTTC. As protein: CASSAGQAAVKQQYF. The chain links TRBV6-6 to TRBJ2-7; 8 bases map to TRBD1. CDR3 size: 15 residues. V trimming: 6 bases; J trimming: 8 bases; junction bases outside the gene matches: 15. The germline CDR1 and CDR2 sequences are MNHNY and SVGAGI (reference sequence).